Included here is one TCR beta chain sequence, with context. CDR3 size: 13 residues. Germline V lookup: CDR1 GTSNPN, CDR2 SVGIG (reference sequence). The V gene lost 0 bases and the J gene lost 3 bases, with 9 bases spanning the gap. Using immunoSEQ multiplex PCR, the repertoire was profiled, and TCRdb retains in-frame clones only, with some absent. The sample shows around 13,000 clones, roughly 87% of them seen only once. In every patient, relapse followed autologous stem cell transplantation, while exposure to brentuximab vedotin differed. When best responses were assessed, they were complete response, partial response or progressive disease. These data originate in a study of PD-1 blockade in classical Hodgkin lymphoma.

This TCR came from a human donor with classical Hodgkin lymphoma. V gene TRBV30 combines with J gene TRBJ2-7; D is unclear. The sequencing used peripheral blood mononuclear cells (PBMCs), collected at baseline. The CDR3 sequence is CAWSVGAIYEQYF. In nucleotides, the CDR3 is TGTGCCTGGAGTGTGGGCGCTATCTACGAGCAGTACTTC.